Following are 25 T cell receptor beta chains from one sample sequenced in a study of T cells in Graves' hyperthyroidism and ophthalmopathy. Amplified TCR beta CDR3 regions came from RNA transcripts. The primer set for the first-round RT-PCR of the TCR CDR3 was HTBI. MiXCR, applied by TCRdb to the multiplex PCR reads, yields one record per CDR3 protein. The data show 270,000 or so distinct CDR3 sequences, less than 30% seen once. The sequenced sample consisted of blood. Every receptor here comes from a man aged 40-50 years with Graves' hyperthyroidism that later progressed to Graves' ophthalmopathy.

This clonotype showed up many times. The chain is built from TRBV9 and TRBJ1-1, with 9 bases that match TRBD1. V trimming: 4 bases; J trimming: 5 bases; junction bases outside the gene matches: 6. Per the germline V gene, CDR1 is SGDLS and CDR2 is YYNGEE. The CDR3 loop spans 14 amino acids. In DNA, the CDR3 is TGTGCCAGCAGCAAACAGGGGGCACTTACTGAAGCTTTCTTT. The encoded protein is CASSKQGALTEAFF. Full variable domain (rest looked up from reference TRBV9 and TRBJ1-1): DSGVTQTPKHLITATGQRVTLRCSPRSGDLSVYWYQQSLDQGLQFLIQYYNGEERAKGNILERFSAQQFPDLHSELNLSSLELGDSALYFCASSKQGALTEAFFGQGTRLTVV.

This clonotype was detected a few times. This sequence joins TRBV5-1 and TRBJ2-5; D is perhaps TRBD1 (6 bases). This CDR3 has 15 amino acids. V lost 4 bases and J lost 0, with 13 bases in between. Germline-derived CDR1 and CDR2 are SGHRS and YFSETQ. CDR3 loop: CASSEVGTNQETQYF. The CDR3, as DNA: TGCGCCAGCAGCGAGGTCGGGACAAACCAAGAGACCCAGTACTTC.

The V gene is TRBV30, the J gene TRBJ1-1, with D maybe TRBD1 (6 bases). CDR1 is GTSNPN, CDR2 SVGIG, per germline (reference sequence). The V and J ends lost 1 base and 7 bases respectively, with 19 bases between them. The CDR3 consists of 15 residues. CDR3 protein: CAWSGVLGGLDEAFF. CDR3 nucleotide sequence: TGTGCCTGGAGTGGGGTTCTCGGGGGGCTAGATGAAGCTTTCTTT.

The chain couples TRBV12-3 or TRBV12-4 to TRBJ2-5, with D unclear. The ends were cut back, 5 bases at V and 6 bases at J, with 10 bases in the middle. This CDR3 has 12 amino acids. CDR3 coding DNA: TGTGCCAGCAGTCAAGTGGAGAAGACCCAGTACTTC. Its protein product is CASSQVEKTQYF.

The sample holds many counts of this clonotype. The chain links TRBV5-1 to TRBJ1-6, with 9 bases fitting TRBD1. CDR1 and CDR2 (germline): SGHRS, YFSETQ. CDR3 size: 14 residues. Trimming cost V 4 bases and J 8 bases; bases outside gene matches: 4. The CDR3 loop is CASSLTGGDSPLHF. DNA of the CDR3: TGCGCCAGCAGCCTTACAGGGGGCGATTCACCCCTCCACTTT.

This clonotype appeared a few times. The CDR3 nucleotides are TGTGCCAGCAGCCCCTACGACAGGGGTAAAAACATTCAGTACTTC. It translates to CASSPYDRGKNIQYF. The chain links TRBV6-1 to TRBJ2-4; 8 positions agree with TRBD1. V shed 6 bases, J shed 4 bases, and the junction held 8 bases outside the gene matches. Looked up from germline, CDR1 is MNHNS and CDR2 is SASEGT. The CDR3 is made up of 15 amino acids.

The V and J genes are TRBV6-1 and TRBJ2-7, with 13 nucleotides matching TRBD2. The V segment lost 6 bases and the J segment 5 bases; nucleotides outside the gene matches: 7. The CDR3 extends over 15 amino acids. Germline CDR1 and CDR2: MNHNS and SASEGT. In DNA, the CDR3 is TGTGCCAGCAGAGCCGGGACTAGCGGGAACAACGAGCAGTACTTC. It is translated as CASRAGTSGNNEQYF.

The chain couples TRBV30 to TRBJ1-1; D is uncertain. Germline V gene data show CDR1 as GTSNPN and CDR2 as SVGIG (reference sequence). V lost 1 base, J lost 0 bases, and 12 bases lay in between. The CDR3 has 15 residues. Here the CDR3 DNA reads TGTGCCTGGAGTGGCGGAACCTACATGAACACTGAAGCTTTCTTT. Residues: CAWSGGTYMNTEAFF.

The chain links TRBV6-5 to TRBJ2-7; TRBD2 is a possible D gene (5 bases). The germline V and J ends were trimmed by 0 bases and 2 bases, with 11 bases remaining between them. Germline CDR1 and CDR2: MNHEY and SVGAGI. The CDR3 spans 15 residues. CDR3 sequence: CASSYSRAPTYEQYF. The CDR3 DNA follows: TGTGCCAGCAGTTACTCGCGGGCACCGACCTACGAGCAGTACTTC.

This clonotype has at least ten counts. The V and J genes are TRBV28 and TRBJ1-1; no definite D call. CDR1 is MDHEN and CDR2 is SYDVKM in the germline V gene. V lost 1 base, J lost 12 bases, and 15 bases lay in between. The CDR3 is made up of 13 amino acids. The CDR3 DNA sequence: TGTGCCAGCAGTTTATTTCCCAATTTGATAACTTTCTTT. Translating gives CASSLFPNLITFF.

This clonotype showed up many times. This chain links TRBV9 with TRBJ1-5, with unresolved D. V dropped 0 bases and J dropped 6 bases, with 7 bases sitting between them. Germline CDR1 SGDLS, CDR2 YYNGEE. The CDR3 spans 13 residues. The CDR3 nucleotides are TGTGCCAGCAGCGTAGCATCAGGTCAGCCCCAGCATTTT. It yields the protein CASSVASGQPQHF.

This clonotype was found many times. This may arise from a read error, as a much more abundant clone is one base away. The gene calls are TRBV11-1 and TRBJ2-6; no reliable D call. Germline assignment: CDR1 SGHAT and CDR2 FQDESV (reference sequence). Trimming took 6 bases from V and 0 from J, leaving 6 bases between them. The length of the CDR3 is 14 residues. CDR3 region: CASRSNSGANVLTF. DNA of the CDR3: TGTGCCAGCAGATCAAACTCTGGGGCCAACGTCCTGACTTTC. Full variable domain (missing parts from reference TRBV11-1 and TRBJ2-6): EAEVAQSPRYKITEKSQAVAFWCDPISGHATLYWYRQILGQGPELLVQFQDESVVDDSQLPKDRFSAERLKGVDSTLKIQPAELGDSAMYLCASRSNSGANVLTFGAGSRLTVL.

The J gene is TRBJ2-5, the V gene TRBV9, with TRBD2 identical over 8 bases. After removal of 0 bases from V and 4 bases from J, the junction contained 5 bases not matched to a gene. The CDR3 has 15 residues. Per germline, CDR1 SGDLS and CDR2 YYNGEE. The CDR3 nucleotides read TGTGCCAGCAGCGTAGACCGGGGGGGGTCAGAGACCCAGTACTTC. Translating gives CASSVDRGGSETQYF.

The J gene is TRBJ2-7, the V gene TRBV20-1; 7 nucleotides match TRBD2. Trimming at V came to 0 bases and at J to 7 bases, leaving 12 bases not matched to a gene. This CDR3 has 15 residues. Germline CDR1 is DFQATT and CDR2 is SNEGSKA (reference sequence). The CDR3: CSARDGWGRAWEQYF. DNA of the CDR3: TGCAGTGCTAGAGATGGGTGGGGGAGGGCCTGGGAGCAGTACTTC.

There are many counts of this clonotype. The genes are TRBV6-5 and TRBJ2-7; D is ambiguous. Trimming left V 4 bases short and J 0 bases short, with 13 bases between. Germline V gene sequence: CDR1 MNHEY, CDR2 SVGAGI. This CDR3 is 15 amino acids long. CDR3 sequence (DNA): TGTGCCAGCAGTTCTCCGGGCCGTAGCTCCTACGAGCAGTACTTC. Translated: CASSSPGRSSYEQYF.

Ten or more counts support this clonotype. The J gene is TRBJ1-2, the V gene TRBV6-5, with D hard to call. Per the germline V gene, CDR1 is MNHEY and CDR2 is SVGAGI. V lost 0 bases and J 5 bases, leaving 10 bases between the germline ends. CDR3 length: 14 amino acids. Here the CDR3 reads CASSYSRGHYGYTF. Here the CDR3 DNA reads TGTGCCAGCAGTTACTCCCGGGGTCATTATGGCTACACCTTC.

This clonotype appeared many times. The rearrangement joins TRBV29-1 to TRBJ1-1; D not certain. This CDR3 has 13 amino acids. With 2 bases removed from V and 2 bases from J, the gap between germline ends came to 9 bases. Germline V CDR1 and CDR2: SQVTM, ANQGSEA. The CDR3 nucleotides read TGCAGCGTTGAAATGGGGAGTAACACTGAAGCTTTCTTT. Translation: CSVEMGSNTEAFF.

This clonotype was seen repeatedly, ten times or more. The rearrangement uses TRBV11-3 and TRBJ2-7, with D tentatively TRBD2 (5 bases). The ends were cut back, 0 bases at V and 7 bases at J, with 13 bases in the middle. CDR1 SGHNT and CDR2 YENEEA come from the germline V gene. This CDR3 is 14 amino acids long. In DNA form, the CDR3 reads TGTGCCAGCAGCTTAGACAGGAGGTCGGGGGAGCAGTACTTC. Translation: CASSLDRRSGEQYF. Filled out from reference TRBV11-3 and TRBJ2-7, the complete variable domain reads EAGVVQSPRYKIIEKKQPVAFWCNPISGHNTLYWYLQNLGQGPELLIRYENEEAVDDSQLPKDRFSAERLKGVDSTLKIQPAELGDSAVYLCASSLDRRSGEQYFGPGTRLTVT.

This clonotype was observed many times. The rearrangement uses TRBV5-1 and TRBJ1-6, with a weak D call TRBD1 (6 bases). The CDR3 extends over 15 amino acids. V lost 2 bases, J lost 8 bases, and 14 bases lay in between. Germline assignment: CDR1 SGHRS and CDR2 YFSETQ. The CDR3 is CASSLGPGVDSPLHF. The CDR3 coding sequence is TGCGCCAGCAGCTTAGGGCCAGGGGTGGATTCACCCCTCCACTTT.

This clonotype was recorded at least ten times. The genes are TRBV24-1 and TRBJ1-5; TRBD1 is a possible D gene (5 bases). CDR3 size: 15 residues. Trimming removed 5 bases from V and 4 bases from J, with 14 bases in between. The V gene's germline CDR1 is KGHDR and CDR2 SFDVKD. In nucleotides, the CDR3 is TGTGCCACCAGTGGCACCTCAGGGCCTAATCAGCCCCAGCATTTT. Encoded protein: CATSGTSGPNQPQHF.

This clonotype was observed a single time. V usage is TRBV6-2 or TRBV6-3 and J usage is TRBJ2-5; 8 bases are a match to TRBD2. This CDR3 contains 15 residues. Trimming at V came to 2 bases and at J to 4 bases, leaving 6 bases not matched to a gene. CDR1 is MNHEY and CDR2 is SVGEGT in the germline V gene. The CDR3 loop is CASSYELAGRETQYF. The CDR3 coding sequence is TGTGCCAGCAGTTACGAGCTAGCGGGTAGAGAGACCCAGTACTTC.

This clonotype was recorded many times. The chain links TRBV7-2 to TRBJ2-7, with 8 bases fitting TRBD1. Germline CDR1 and CDR2: SGHTA and FQGNSA. The V gene end was trimmed by 5 bases and the J gene end by 4 bases; junction bases not matched to a gene: 7. The CDR3 totals 14 residues. CDR3 amino acids: CASSKQGAGYEQYF. CDR3 sequence (DNA): TGTGCCAGCAGCAAGCAGGGGGCGGGGTACGAGCAGTACTTC.

This clonotype occurred many times. This chain uses TRBV18 with TRBJ1-1; 8 nucleotides align to TRBD1. This CDR3 is 17 amino acids long. The junction had 11 bases not matched to a gene; V was cut back by 5 bases and J by 0 bases. CDR1 KGHSH and CDR2 LQKENI come from the germline V gene. CDR3 bases: TGTGCCAGCTCAGGAACCCCGGGACAGGACTTGAACACTGAAGCTTTCTTT. It yields the protein CASSGTPGQDLNTEAFF.

This chain links TRBV27 with TRBJ2-5; D not certain. Germline CDR1 and CDR2: MNHEY and SMNVEV (reference sequence). The CDR3 sequence is 14 residues long. V was pared by 6 bases and J by 2 bases, with 13 bases between. Written as DNA, the CDR3 is TGTGCCAGCAGACCTTTGGAGAAACAAGAGACCCAGTACTTC. Protein: CASRPLEKQETQYF.

In its sample, this clonotype was seen many times. J is TRBJ2-5 and V is TRBV28; TRBD2 matches 11 bases. With V trimmed by 5 bases and J by 5 bases, 10 bases remained unmatched. The germline gives CDR1 MDHEN, CDR2 SYDVKM. The CDR3 totals 16 residues. Here the CDR3 reads CASSTQISGRGETQYF. The DNA of the CDR3 is TGTGCCAGCAGTACCCAGATTAGCGGGAGGGGGGAGACCCAGTACTTC.